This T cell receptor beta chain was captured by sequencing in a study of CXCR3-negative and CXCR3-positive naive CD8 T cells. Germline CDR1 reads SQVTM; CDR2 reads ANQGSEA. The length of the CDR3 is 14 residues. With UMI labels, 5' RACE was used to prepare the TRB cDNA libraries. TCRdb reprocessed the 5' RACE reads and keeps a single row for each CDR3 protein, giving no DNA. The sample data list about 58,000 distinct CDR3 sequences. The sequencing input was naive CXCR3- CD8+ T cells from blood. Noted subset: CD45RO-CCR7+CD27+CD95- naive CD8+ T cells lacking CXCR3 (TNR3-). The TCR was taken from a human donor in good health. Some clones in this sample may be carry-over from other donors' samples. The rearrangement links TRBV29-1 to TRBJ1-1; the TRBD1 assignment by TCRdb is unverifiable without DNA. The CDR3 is CSVADGMGDTEAFF.